Listed below are T cell receptor beta chains from one sample, sequenced in a study of blood T cell repertoires in COVID-19. Using immunoSEQ multiplex PCR, the repertoire was profiled, and TCRdb retains in-frame clones only, with some absent. Of tens of thousands of clones detected, 90% appear once; the ten largest clones hold approximately 1.8%. The sample was peripheral blood. All receptors come from a man in his 60s with acute or convalescent COVID-19. CDR3s include the opening cysteine and the closing phenylalanine or tryptophan. D genes are given only for firm matches. Some rows have no size entry. The others give once, few or many, or a class for an expanded clone.

>TRBD2|-|TRBJ2-2|TRBV7-2
CASSLDLASGLSGELFF
TGTGCCAGCAGCTTAGATCTGGCTAGCGGGCTGTCCGGGGAGCTGTTTTTT
>-|-|TRBJ2-1|TRBV27
CASSFPRNEQFF
TGTGCCAGCAGTTTTCCCAGGAATGAGCAGTTCTTC
>TRBD1|-|TRBJ2-5|TRBV19
CASSIRDRGQETQYF
TGTGCCAGTAGTATAAGGGACAGGGGCCAAGAGACCCAGTACTTC
>-|-|TRBJ1-1|TRBV18
CASSPAYLDTGAFF
TGTGCCAGCTCACCAGCATATCTCGACACCGGAGCTTTCTTT
>-|-|TRBJ2-1|TRBV24-1
CATAGGKGREQFF
TGTGCCACCGCGGGCGGAAAAGGACGTGAGCAGTTCTTC
>TRBD1|-|TRBJ1-1|TRBV7-8
CASSPGTASMNTEAFF
TGTGCCAGCAGCCCCGGGACAGCCAGCATGAACACTGAAGCTTTCTTT
>TRBD2|-|TRBJ2-7|TRBV11-2
CASSLLAGLEADEQYF
TGTGCCAGCAGCTTGCTAGCGGGCCTCGAAGCCGACGAGCAGTACTTC
>TRBD1|-|TRBJ1-3|TRBV7-2
CASSLDGTGGGNTIYF
TGTGCCAGCAGCTTAGATGGGACAGGGGGTGGAAACACCATATATTTT
>-|-|TRBJ1-1|TRBV7-9
CASSLDGDTEAFF
TGTGCCAGCAGCTTAGACGGGGACACTGAAGCTTTCTTT
>-|-|TRBJ2-5|TRBV19
CASKRGETQYF
TGTGCCAGTAAAAGGGGGGAGACCCAGTACTTC
>-|-|TRBJ1-1|TRBV5-4
CASNLMGGNTEAFF
TGTGCCAGCAACCTTATGGGGGGGAACACTGAAGCTTTCTTT
>-|-|TRBJ2-7|TRBV21-1
CASSNWEGFNSYEQYF
TGTGCCAGCAGCAACTGGGAGGGTTTTAACTCCTACGAGCAGTACTTC
>-|-|TRBJ2-1|TRBV7-9
CASSPRSSSYNEQFF
TGTGCCAGCAGCCCCCGGTCTAGCTCCTACAATGAGCAGTTCTTC
>TRBD1|once|TRBJ2-3|TRBV6-6
CASSNLRTGIDTQYF
TGTGCCAGCAGTAACTTAAGGACAGGGATAGATACGCAGTATTTT
>-|-|TRBJ2-1|TRBV5-6
CASSFSSGSGNEQFF
TGTGCCAGCAGCTTTAGCAGCGGAAGTGGAAATGAGCAGTTCTTC
>TRBD2|-|TRBJ2-2|TRBV7-9
CASSRSGSNTGELFF
TGTGCCAGCAGCCGTAGCGGGTCGAACACCGGGGAGCTGTTTTTT
>TRBD2|-|TRBJ2-1|TRBV12-3/TRBV12-4
CASKTTSGGEQFF
TGTGCCAGCAAGACGACTAGCGGAGGTGAGCAGTTCTTC
>-|-|TRBJ2-1|TRBV29-1
CSVDVLGPAGDNEQFF
TGCAGCGTTGATGTGTTGGGGCCTGCCGGCGATAACGAGCAGTTCTTC
>TRBD1|once|TRBJ2-3|TRBV27
CASSWDRVSDTQYF
TGTGCCAGCAGTTGGGACAGGGTTTCAGATACGCAGTATTTT
>-|-|TRBJ2-1|TRBV14
CASSPGYEQFF
TGTGCCAGCAGCCCGGGGTACGAGCAGTTCTTC
>TRBD2|-|TRBJ2-1|TRBV24-1
CATSDSSGGRVNEQFF
TGTGCCACCAGTGATTCCTCTGGCGGGAGGGTCAATGAGCAGTTCTTC
>TRBD2|-|TRBJ2-1|TRBV7-2
CASSREAGGGQFF
TGTGCCAGCAGCCGGGAAGCGGGAGGGGGTCAGTTCTTC
>-|-|TRBJ1-6|TRBV5-1
CASSFLQGIGNSPLHF
TGCGCCAGCAGTTTTTTACAGGGCATTGGAAATTCACCCCTCCACTTT
>TRBD2|-|TRBJ2-1|TRBV6-2/TRBV6-3
CASSMLAGAGNEQFF
TGTGCCAGCAGTATGCTAGCGGGGGCTGGCAATGAGCAGTTCTTC
>-|-|TRBJ1-5|TRBV4-1
CASSQVSVQGTRFLQPQHF
TGCGCCAGCAGCCAAGTCTCGGTACAAGGAACGAGGTTCTTGCAGCCCCAGCATTTT
>TRBD1|-|TRBJ2-7|TRBV4-2
CASSQAPQRDRVRNEQYF
TGTGCCAGCAGCCAAGCCCCCCAGAGGGACAGGGTGAGGAACGAGCAGTACTTC
>-|-|TRBJ2-1|TRBV21-1
CASKKAPTRGHNEQFF
TGTGCCAGCAAAAAAGCTCCGACTAGGGGCCACAATGAGCAGTTCTTC
>-|-|TRBJ1-3|TRBV7-2
CASSPYSGNTIYF
TGTGCCAGCAGCCCCTACTCTGGAAACACCATATATTTT
>-|-|TRBJ2-3|TRBV7-9
CASSLDYSSTDTQYF
TGTGCCAGCAGCTTGGACTACTCAAGCACAGATACGCAGTATTTT
>TRBD1|-|TRBJ1-5|TRBV3-1/TRBV3-2
CASSQGGTGDQPQHF
TGTGCCAGCAGCCAAGGGGGGACAGGGGATCAGCCCCAGCATTTT
>-|-|TRBJ1-3|TRBV4-1
CASSQVTASGNTIYF
TGCGCCAGCAGCCAAGTTACAGCCTCTGGAAACACCATATATTTT
>TRBD1|-|TRBJ1-6|TRBV28
CASSLRQGRGSPLHF
TGTGCCAGCAGTCTCCGACAGGGAAGAGGATCACCCCTCCACTTT
>TRBD1|-|TRBJ1-4|TRBV6-5
CASKEDRGREKLFF
TGTGCCAGCAAGGAAGACAGGGGGCGGGAAAAACTGTTTTTT
>-|-|TRBJ2-1|TRBV3-1/TRBV3-2
CASSQGRGEQFF
TGTGCCAGCAGCCAAGGAAGGGGTGAGCAGTTCTTC
>TRBD1|once|TRBJ2-5|TRBV20-1
CSASEGADGVEETQYF
TGCAGTGCTAGTGAGGGGGCGGATGGAGTCGAAGAGACCCAGTACTTC
>TRBD2|-|TRBJ2-7|TRBV9
CASSGTGLAGSGEQYF
TGTGCCAGCAGCGGAACCGGACTAGCGGGATCGGGGGAGCAGTACTTC
>-|-|TRBJ1-1|TRBV28
CASSLNPSAEAFF
TGTGCCAGCAGTCTGAATCCTAGCGCTGAAGCTTTCTTT
>-|once|TRBJ2-5|TRBV9
CASSSGRGIETQYF
TGTGCCAGCAGCTCCGGTAGGGGAATAGAGACCCAGTACTTC
>-|once|TRBJ2-5|TRBV4-3
CASSLHGGYQETQYF
TGCGCCAGCAGCCTCCATGGGGGGTACCAAGAGACCCAGTACTTC
>-|once|TRBJ2-7|TRBV6-1
CASSDSGVGSYEQYF
TGTGCCAGCAGTGATTCAGGGGTCGGCTCCTACGAGCAGTACTTC
>TRBD2|once|TRBJ2-3|TRBV25-1
CASSSLAGTITDTQYF
TGTGCCAGCAGTTCTCTAGCGGGGACTATCACAGATACGCAGTATTTT
>TRBD2|-|TRBJ2-1|TRBV19
CASSSKGLAYYNEQFF
TGTGCCAGTAGCAGTAAGGGACTAGCGTACTACAATGAGCAGTTCTTC
>-|-|TRBJ1-2|TRBV7-2
CASSLLQGNYGYTF
TGTGCCAGCAGCTTGCTACAGGGAAACTATGGCTACACCTTC
>TRBD1|-|TRBJ1-3|TRBV5-6
CASSKGQTIYF
TGTGCCAGCAGCAAGGGACAGACCATATATTTT
>TRBD1|-|TRBJ2-1|TRBV4-1
CASSQDRQGRYYNEQFF
TGCGCCAGCAGCCAAGATAGACAGGGGCGATACTACAATGAGCAGTTCTTC
>-|-|TRBJ2-1|TRBV20-1
CSASRAEGPYNEQFF
TGCAGTGCTAGTCGGGCGGAGGGCCCCTACAATGAGCAGTTCTTC
>TRBD1|-|TRBJ2-6|TRBV19
CASSSPGQSSGANVLTF
TGTGCCAGTAGCTCTCCGGGACAGAGCTCTGGGGCCAACGTCCTGACTTTC
>-|-|TRBJ2-7|TRBV6-2/TRBV6-3
CASSYPAVAYEQYF
TGTGCCAGCAGTTACCCTGCGGTTGCCTACGAGCAGTACTTC
>-|-|TRBJ2-6|TRBV6-6
CASSYSVGAGANVLTF
TGTGCCAGCAGTTACTCGGTGGGAGCTGGGGCCAACGTCCTGACTTTC
>-|-|TRBJ2-5|TRBV4-3
CASSQERTTGQETQYF
TGCGCCAGCAGCCAAGAACGAACTACCGGCCAAGAGACCCAGTACTTC
>TRBD1|once|TRBJ1-1|TRBV19
CASRIQGAMNTEAFF
TGTGCCAGTAGGATCCAGGGGGCGATGAACACTGAAGCTTTCTTT
>TRBD2|-|TRBJ2-1|TRBV27
CASSQWAGGRYNEQFF
TGTGCCAGCAGCCAATGGGCGGGAGGGAGGTACAATGAGCAGTTCTTC
>TRBD1|few|TRBJ2-3|TRBV11-2
CASSLGRGQGGSTDTQYF
TGTGCCAGCAGCTTAGGCCGGGGACAGGGGGGTAGCACAGATACGCAGTATTTT
>TRBD1|-|TRBJ2-2|TRBV19
CASSRDREGGELFF
TGTGCCAGTAGTAGGGACAGGGAAGGCGGGGAGCTGTTTTTT